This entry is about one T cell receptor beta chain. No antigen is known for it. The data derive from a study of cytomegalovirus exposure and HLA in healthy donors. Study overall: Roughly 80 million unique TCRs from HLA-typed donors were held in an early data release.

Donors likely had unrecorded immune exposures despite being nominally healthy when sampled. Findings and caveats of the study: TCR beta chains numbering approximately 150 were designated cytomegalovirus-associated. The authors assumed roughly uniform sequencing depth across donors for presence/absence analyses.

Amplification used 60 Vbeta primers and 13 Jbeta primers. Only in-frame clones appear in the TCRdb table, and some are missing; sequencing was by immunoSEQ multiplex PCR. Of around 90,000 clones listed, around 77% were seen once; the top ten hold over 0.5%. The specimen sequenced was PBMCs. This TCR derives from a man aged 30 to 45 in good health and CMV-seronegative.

For the CDR3, the DNA is TGTGCCAGCAGTCCTGACAGGGGGGCCACTGAAGCTTTCTTT. It encodes CASSPDRGATEAFF. This sequence joins TRBV28 and TRBJ1-1; the match to TRBD1 covers 9 bases. Germline V gene sequence: CDR1 MDHEN, CDR2 SYDVKM. This CDR3 region has 14 residues. J was trimmed by 4 bases and V by 5 bases; bases with no gene match: 5.